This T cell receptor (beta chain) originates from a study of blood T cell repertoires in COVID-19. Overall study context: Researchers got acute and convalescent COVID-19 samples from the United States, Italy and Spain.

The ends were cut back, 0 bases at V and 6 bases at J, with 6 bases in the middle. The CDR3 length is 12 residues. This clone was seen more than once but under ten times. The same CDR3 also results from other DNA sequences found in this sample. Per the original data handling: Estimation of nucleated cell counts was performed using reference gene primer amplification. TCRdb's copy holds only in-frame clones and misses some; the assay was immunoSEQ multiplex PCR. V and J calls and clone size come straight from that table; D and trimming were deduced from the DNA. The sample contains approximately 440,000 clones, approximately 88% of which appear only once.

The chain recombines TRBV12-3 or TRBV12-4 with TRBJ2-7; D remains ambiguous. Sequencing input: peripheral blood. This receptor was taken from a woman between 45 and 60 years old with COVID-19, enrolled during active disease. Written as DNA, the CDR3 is TGTGCCAGCAGTTTAGCTCTCTCCGAGCAGTACTTC. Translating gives CASSLALSEQYF.